Each of the 27 T cell receptor beta chains below was sequenced from the same sample in a study of blood T cell repertoires in COVID-19. Some clones are missing from TCRdb's copy, which holds only in-frame ones; the method was immunoSEQ multiplex PCR. This table holds about 290,000 clones, approximately 91% found once. The source material was PBMCs or T cells enriched from blood (not recorded which). The receptor source for this set is a woman between 40 and 50 years old who had recovered from COVID-19.

The chain recombines TRBV5-5 with TRBJ1-2; the D gene is possibly TRBD1 (6 bases). The length of the CDR3 is 14 residues. Per the germline V gene, CDR1 is SGHKS and CDR2 is YYEKEE (reference sequence). Trimming stripped 5 bases from V and 5 bases from J, with 16 bases between. The CDR3: CASSRQVPEYGYTF. Here the CDR3 DNA reads TGTGCCAGCAGTCGACAGGTACCCGAGTATGGCTACACCTTC.

The rearrangement joins TRBV7-8 to TRBJ2-2; D possibly corresponds to TRBD1 (6 bases). Trimming took off 2 bases at V and 6 bases at J, with 10 bases between the two ends. The germline V gene encodes CDR1 SGHVS and CDR2 FQNEAQ. CDR3 size: 14 residues. The CDR3 nucleotides are TGTGCCAGCAGCTTATATTCAGGGGCCGGGGAGCTGTTTTTT. This encodes CASSLYSGAGELFF.

This chain uses TRBV5-1 with TRBJ2-2, with 13 bases identical to TRBD2. The germline gives CDR1 SGHRS, CDR2 YFSETQ. The CDR3 spans 15 residues. V shed 4 bases, J shed 4 bases, and the junction held 1 base outside the gene matches. In nucleotides, the CDR3 is TGCGCCAGCAGCCGACTAGCGGGGGGCACCGGGGAGCTGTTTTTT. Protein sequence: CASSRLAGGTGELFF.

This chain uses TRBV7-2 with TRBJ1-1; D remains unclear. This CDR3 has 14 residues. Per the germline V gene, CDR1 is SGHTA and CDR2 is FQGNSA. The V and J ends lost 3 bases and 4 bases respectively, with 12 bases between them. The CDR3 DNA follows: TGTGCCAGCAGCTTCCTGAGTTTAACCACTGAAGCTTTCTTT. Its translation is CASSFLSLTTEAFF.

This clone was detected once. The gene calls are TRBV5-6 and TRBJ2-1; 9 nucleotides line up with TRBD2. Germline values: CDR1 SGHDT, CDR2 YYEEEE. Trimming took 6 bases from V and 5 from J; bases not matched to a gene: 6. The CDR3 runs 14 residues. The CDR3 here is CASKPGLADNEQFF. The DNA for the CDR3 is TGTGCCAGCAAACCGGGACTAGCTGACAATGAGCAGTTCTTC.

The CDR3 DNA follows: TGTGCCAGCAGCCCCCAGAACAATGAGCAGTTCTTC. As protein: CASSPQNNEQFF. The chain links TRBV9 to TRBJ2-1; no firm D call. The CDR3 has 12 amino acids. Trimming took off 4 bases at V and 5 bases at J, with 7 bases between the two ends. Germline values: CDR1 SGDLS, CDR2 YYNGEE.

The chain combines TRBV7-9 with TRBJ1-1; 9 bases are shared with TRBD1. The CDR3 length is 14 residues. CDR1 is SEHNR, CDR2 FQNEAQ, per germline (reference sequence). The V segment lost 6 bases and the J segment 5 bases; nucleotides outside the gene matches: 7. CDR3 protein: CASSRTGVNTEAFF. The CDR3 nucleotides read TGTGCCAGCAGTAGGACAGGGGTAAATACTGAAGCTTTCTTT.

The chain couples TRBV30 to TRBJ1-4; D unclear. Germline V gives CDR1 GTSNPN, CDR2 SVGIG (reference sequence). Between the trimmed V and J ends, which lost 0 bases and 7 bases, there was a span of 9 bases. This CDR3 is 13 amino acids long. CDR3 nucleotides: TGTGCCTGGAGTGTAAGAGGTGGTGAAAAACTGTTTTTT. This gives the protein CAWSVRGGEKLFF.

This chain links TRBV11-1 with TRBJ1-2; TRBD1 might be the D (5 bases). V gave up 5 bases and J gave up 8 bases, with 21 bases separating them. The CDR3 totals 15 residues. The germline V gene has CDR1 SGHAT and CDR2 FQDESV (reference sequence). The CDR3 here is CASSPEGVGFRGYTF. For the CDR3, the DNA is TGTGCCAGCAGCCCCGAAGGGGTTGGATTTCGCGGCTACACCTTC.

The V gene is TRBV7-9, the J gene TRBJ2-7, with 11 bases identical to TRBD1. Germline loops: CDR1 SEHNR, CDR2 FQNEAQ (reference sequence). The CDR3 loop spans 17 amino acids. The J segment lost 5 bases and the V segment lost 3 bases, leaving 12 bases of the junction unmatched. CDR3 region: CASSFGIRDRGSDEQYF. The CDR3 nucleotides are TGTGCCAGCAGCTTTGGCATCCGGGACAGGGGGTCCGACGAGCAGTACTTC. The whole variable domain, remainder taken from reference TRBV7-9 and TRBJ2-7, is DTGVSQNPRHKITKRGQNVTFRCDPISEHNRLYWYRQTLGQGPEFLTYFQNEAQLEKSRLLSDRFSAERPKGSFSTLEIQRTEQGDSAMYLCASSFGIRDRGSDEQYFGPGTRLTVT.

The chain carries TRBV7-9 and TRBJ2-5; D gene uncertain. This CDR3 spans 14 amino acids. V was shortened by 5 bases and J by 5 bases, with 15 bases between the two germline ends. The germline gives CDR1 SEHNR, CDR2 FQNEAQ (reference sequence). Here the CDR3 reads CASSPREVRETQYF. The CDR3 DNA sequence: TGTGCCAGCAGCCCGAGAGAGGTCCGGGAGACCCAGTACTTC.

This clone was recorded only once. The CDR3 loop reads CAWSRVSGNTIYF. The CDR3 DNA reads TGTGCCTGGAGCAGGGTCTCTGGAAACACCATATATTTT. This sequence joins TRBV30 and TRBJ1-3, with D possibly TRBD1 on 5 matching bases. Deletions cut 3 bases from V and 0 bases from J, with 6 bases between. Germline V gene lookup returns CDR1 GTSNPN and CDR2 SVGIG (reference sequence). CDR3 length equals 13 residues.

This clone was detected only once. The chain carries TRBV5-4 and TRBJ1-2; weak D call: TRBD1 (6 bases). Looked up from germline, CDR1 is SGHNT and CDR2 is YYREEE (reference sequence). This CDR3 has 15 residues. Trimming shortened V by 2 bases and J by 4 bases, and 15 bases separated the two germline ends. This chain's CDR3 is CASSLGGVGSYGYTF. The CDR3 nucleotides are TGTGCCAGCAGCTTAGGGGGGGTGGGTTCCTATGGCTACACCTTC.

The chain couples TRBV11-2 to TRBJ2-7, with D possibly TRBD2 on 6 matching bases. V shed 4 bases and J shed 3 bases, with 19 bases lying between them. This CDR3 comprises 16 residues. The germline V gene encodes CDR1 SGHAT and CDR2 FQNNGV. The CDR3, as DNA: TGTGCCAGCAGCTCAGTTACTAGCTCTACAGGCTACGAGCAGTACTTC. This sequence encodes CASSSVTSSTGYEQYF. The entire variable domain, with the rest obtained from reference TRBV11-2 and TRBJ2-7, is as follows: EAGVAQSPRYKIIEKRQSVAFWCNPISGHATLYWYQQILGQGPKLLIQFQNNGVVDDSQLPKDRFSAERLKGVDSTLKIQPAKLEDSAVYLCASSSVTSSTGYEQYFGPGTRLTVT.

The chain carries TRBV6-5 and TRBJ2-5; tentative D call: TRBD1 (7 bases). The CDR3 is 14 amino acids. CDR1 MNHEY and CDR2 SVGAGI come from the germline V gene. V was cut by 7 bases and J by 5 bases, with 17 bases left in between. CDR3 protein: CASNVWRGQETQYF. Written as DNA, the CDR3 is TGTGCCAGCAATGTGTGGAGGGGACAGGAGACCCAGTACTTC.

The chain joins TRBV7-6 to TRBJ1-1, with D maybe TRBD1 (5 bases). The V end lost 5 bases, the J end lost 0 bases, and 10 bases lay between the germline ends. The CDR3 covers 14 residues. CDR1 is SGHVS, CDR2 FNYEAQ, per germline. This chain's CDR3 is CASSRDSLNTEAFF. The CDR3 bases are TGTGCCAGCAGCCGCGACAGTCTGAACACTGAAGCTTTCTTT.

This rearrangement joins TRBV27 to TRBJ2-7; 10 bases fit TRBD1. Losses at the gene ends were 5 bases for V and 3 bases for J; bases not matched to a gene: 4. Looked up from germline, CDR1 is MNHEY and CDR2 is SMNVEV (reference sequence). The CDR3 runs to 14 residues. The CDR3, as DNA: TGTGCCAGCAGTAGCCGGGACAGGGGCTACGAGCAGTACTTC. Protein: CASSSRDRGYEQYF.

The chain recombines TRBV5-4 with TRBJ1-6; possibly TRBD1 for D (6 bases). CDR3 length: 15 residues. V dropped 4 bases and J dropped 8 bases, with 16 bases sitting between them. In germline, CDR1 is SGHNT, CDR2 YYREEE (reference sequence). CDR3 protein: CASSRTTGSDSPLHF. CDR3 DNA: TGTGCCAGCAGCCGCACTACAGGGAGCGATTCACCCCTCCACTTT. The variable domain in full, with the rest retrieved from reference TRBV5-4 and TRBJ1-6, is ETGVTQSPTHLIKTRGQQVTLRCSSQSGHNTVSWYQQALGQGPQFIFQYYREEENGRGNFPPRFSGLQFPNYSSELNVNALELDDSALYLCASSRTTGSDSPLHFGNGTRLTVT.

V gene TRBV30 combines with J gene TRBJ1-1, with D unclear. The CDR3 contains 13 residues. Germline CDR1 and CDR2: GTSNPN and SVGIG (reference sequence). Trimming stripped 2 bases from V and 5 bases from J, with 12 bases between. CDR3 DNA: TGTGCCTGGAGTCCGGGGTTAGGTACTGAAGCTTTCTTT. This translates into CAWSPGLGTEAFF.

The rearrangement joins TRBV28 to TRBJ1-5, with D possibly being TRBD1 (6 bases). CDR1 is MDHEN and CDR2 is SYDVKM in the germline V gene. The V end lost 11 bases, the J end lost 3 bases, and 14 bases lay between the germline ends. This CDR3 has 13 residues. As DNA, the CDR3 is TGTGCCGGCAACAGGGCTCCCAATCAGCCCCAGCATTTT. Amino acids: CAGNRAPNQPQHF.

The chain employs TRBV5-7 and TRBJ1-2, with TRBD1 as a possible D gene (5 bases). TRBV5-7 is designated an ORF whose function remains uncertain. V gave up 5 bases and J gave up 7 bases, with 12 bases separating them. The CDR3 covers 12 residues. CDR3 residues: CASRRDGGGYTF. The CDR3 DNA follows: TGTGCCAGCAGGCGGGACGGCGGTGGCTACACCTTC.

This chain links TRBV5-6 with TRBJ1-3; no clear D gene. V lost 4 bases to trimming and J lost 4 bases, with 6 bases between them. The CDR3 is made up of 12 amino acids. Germline V gene sequence: CDR1 SGHDT, CDR2 YYEEEE. The CDR3: CASSPRGNTIYF. For the CDR3, the DNA is TGTGCCAGCAGCCCGAGAGGAAACACCATATATTTT.

The chain combines TRBV19 with TRBJ1-5; 11 positions agree with TRBD1. The CDR3 covers 15 residues. With 8 bases clipped from V and 7 bases from J, the junction kept 10 bases outside the gene matches. The germline V gene encodes CDR1 LNHDA and CDR2 SQIVND (reference sequence). The CDR3 DNA follows: TGTGCCAGTGGGGTCCGGACAGGGGGCGAGCAGCCCCAGCATTTT. Translated: CASGVRTGGEQPQHF.

This chain joins TRBV27 and TRBJ1-5, with 10 bases aligning to TRBD1. The CDR3 is made up of 16 amino acids. Trimming cost V 8 bases and J 4 bases; bases outside gene matches: 11. Germline V gives CDR1 MNHEY, CDR2 SMNVEV (reference sequence). The CDR3 DNA is TGTGCCAGCGGTAGATTGAGGGGACAGGGGAATCAGCCCCAGCATTTT. This encodes CASGRLRGQGNQPQHF.

This clone has only one observation. The V call is TRBV6-2 or TRBV6-3, the J call TRBJ2-6; 8 bases line up with TRBD1. The germline V gene encodes CDR1 MNHEY and CDR2 SVGEGT. J gave up 2 bases and V 5 bases, and 5 bases lay outside the gene matches. The length of the CDR3 is 16 residues. CDR3 protein: CASSLTGVPGANVLTF. In DNA form, the CDR3 reads TGTGCCAGCAGTCTGACAGGGGTCCCTGGGGCCAACGTCCTGACTTTC.

This chain uses TRBV7-3 with TRBJ2-2; 10 bases agree with TRBD1. Losses at the gene ends were 5 bases for V and 6 bases for J; bases not matched to a gene: 6. CDR3 size: 15 residues. Germline V gene sequence: CDR1 SGHTA, CDR2 FQGTGA. The CDR3 protein is CASSLIGQGAGELFF. Here the CDR3 DNA reads TGTGCCAGCAGCCTTATTGGACAGGGGGCCGGGGAGCTGTTTTTT.

The chain carries TRBV21-1 and TRBJ2-7; the table assigns TRBD1, which was not confirmed against the DNA. TRBV21-1 is deemed a pseudogene. CDR3 length equals 15 residues. This chain's CDR3 is CASSKLWQVGHEQYF. DNA for the CDR3: TGTGCCAGCAGCAAATTGTGGCAGGTTGGCCACGAGCAGTACTTC.